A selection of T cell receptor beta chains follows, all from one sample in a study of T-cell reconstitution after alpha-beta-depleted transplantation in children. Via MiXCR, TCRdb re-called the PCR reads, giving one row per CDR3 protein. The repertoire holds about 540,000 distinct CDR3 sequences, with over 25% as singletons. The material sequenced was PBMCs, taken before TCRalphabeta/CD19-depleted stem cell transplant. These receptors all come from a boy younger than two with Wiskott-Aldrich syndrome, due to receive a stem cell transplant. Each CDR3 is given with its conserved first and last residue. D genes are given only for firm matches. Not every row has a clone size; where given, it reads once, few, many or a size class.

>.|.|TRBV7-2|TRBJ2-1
CASSPRIGSYNEQFF
TGTGCCAGCAGCCCCCGGATTGGATCCTACAATGAGCAGTTCTTC
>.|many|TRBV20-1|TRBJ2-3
CSARVDSADTQYF
TGCAGTGCTAGAGTCGACTCGGCAGATACGCAGTATTTT
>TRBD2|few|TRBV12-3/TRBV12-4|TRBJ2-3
CASLAGLSTDTQYF
TGTGCCAGCTTAGCGGGGCTAAGCACAGATACGCAGTATTTT
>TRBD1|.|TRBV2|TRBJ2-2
CASGTGVTGELFF
TGTGCCAGCGGGACAGGGGTGACCGGGGAGCTGTTTTTT
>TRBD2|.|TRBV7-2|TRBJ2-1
CASSLRRESKGYNEQFF
TGTGCCAGCAGCTTACGGCGGGAGAGTAAAGGGTACAATGAGCAGTTCTTC
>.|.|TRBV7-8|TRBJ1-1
CASSLRYSPTEAFF
TGTGCCAGCAGCCTTAGGTACTCTCCCACTGAAGCTTTCTTT
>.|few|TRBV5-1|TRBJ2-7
CASSLMAMGYEQYF
TGCGCCAGCAGCTTGATGGCCATGGGCTACGAGCAGTACTTC
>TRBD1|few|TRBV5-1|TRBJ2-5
CASSWTGTEETQYF
TGCGCCAGCAGCTGGACCGGGACAGAAGAGACCCAGTACTTC
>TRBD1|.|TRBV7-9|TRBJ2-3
CASSLGQADTDTQYF
TGTGCCAGCAGCTTGGGACAGGCGGACACAGATACGCAGTATTTT
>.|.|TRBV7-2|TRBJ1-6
CASSLAPESSYNSPLHF
TGTGCCAGCAGCTTAGCGCCCGAGAGCTCCTATAATTCACCCCTCCACTTT
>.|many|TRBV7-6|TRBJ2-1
CASSLAPGVPYNEQFF
TGTGCCAGCAGCTTAGCGCCCGGAGTCCCCTACAATGAGCAGTTCTTC
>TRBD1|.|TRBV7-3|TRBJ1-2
CASSPGQGIYGYTF
TGTGCCAGCAGCCCGGGACAGGGAATTTATGGCTACACCTTC
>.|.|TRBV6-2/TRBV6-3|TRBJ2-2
CAISALAGELFF
TGTGCCATTTCGGCATTGGCAGGGGAGCTGTTTTTT
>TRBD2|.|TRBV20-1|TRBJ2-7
CSAGWTSGTDEQYF
TGCAGTGCTGGGTGGACTAGCGGTACAGACGAGCAGTACTTC
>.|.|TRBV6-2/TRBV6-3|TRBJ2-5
CASRKERSQETQYF
TGTGCCAGCAGAAAGGAGAGGAGCCAAGAGACCCAGTACTTC
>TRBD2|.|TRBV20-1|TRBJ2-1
CSASVLAGGNNEQFF
TGCAGTGCTAGTGTACTAGCGGGAGGAAACAATGAGCAGTTCTTC
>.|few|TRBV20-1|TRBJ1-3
CSARDGTSGNTIYF
TGCAGTGCTAGAGATGGGACATCTGGAAACACCATATATTTT
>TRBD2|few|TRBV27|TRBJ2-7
CASSLSIAGALHEQYF
TGTGCCAGCAGTTTATCGATAGCGGGAGCTCTACACGAGCAGTACTTC
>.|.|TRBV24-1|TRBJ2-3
CATSDRSSSTDTQYF
TGTGCCACCAGTGATCGGAGTTCTAGCACAGATACGCAGTATTTT
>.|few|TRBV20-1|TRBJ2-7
CSANRQGGNEQYF
TGCAGTGCAAACCGACAGGGAGGGAACGAGCAGTACTTC
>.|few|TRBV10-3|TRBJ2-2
CAISVIRSLLGTGELFF
TGTGCCATCAGTGTAATTCGAAGCCTCCTGGGAACCGGGGAGCTGTTTTTT
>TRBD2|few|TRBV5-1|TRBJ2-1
CASSELAVYNEQFF
TGCGCCAGCAGCGAACTAGCGGTCTACAATGAGCAGTTCTTC
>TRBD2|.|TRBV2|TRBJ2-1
CASSAGRGSVYNEQFF
TGTGCCAGCAGTGCTGGGCGGGGGAGTGTGTACAATGAGCAGTTCTTC
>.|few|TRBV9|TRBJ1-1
CASSVGTLNTEAFF
TGTGCCAGCAGCGTAGGGACCTTGAACACTGAAGCTTTCTTT
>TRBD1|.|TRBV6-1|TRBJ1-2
CASSRYRGPGYTF
TGTGCCAGCAGTCGATACAGGGGGCCGGGCTACACCTTC
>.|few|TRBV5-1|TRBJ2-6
CASSLGGLSGANVLTF
TGCGCCAGCAGCTTGGGGGGTCTCTCTGGGGCCAACGTCCTGACTTTC
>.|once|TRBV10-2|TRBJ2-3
CASRGPGPSTDTQYF
TGCGCCAGCAGGGGGCCCGGCCCTAGCACAGATACGCAGTATTTT
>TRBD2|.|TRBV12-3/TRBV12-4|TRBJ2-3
CASRSSGRAYIGPYF
TGTGCCAGCAGGTCTAGCGGGAGGGCCTATATTGGTCCCTATTTT
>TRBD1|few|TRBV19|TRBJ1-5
CASSIHRDRGHNQPQHF
TGTGCCAGTAGTATCCACCGGGACAGGGGCCACAATCAGCCCCAGCATTTT
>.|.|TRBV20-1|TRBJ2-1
CSARTRLDEQFF
TGCAGTGCTAGAACTCGGTTGGATGAGCAGTTCTTC
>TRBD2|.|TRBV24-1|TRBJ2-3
CATSDRTSSVTDTQYF
TGTGCCACCAGTGACCGGACTAGTTCCGTCACAGATACGCAGTATTTT
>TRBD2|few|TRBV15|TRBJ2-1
CATSSETSGIYNEQFF
TGTGCCACCAGCAGCGAGACTAGCGGGATCTACAATGAGCAGTTCTTC
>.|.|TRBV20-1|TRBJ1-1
CSAYGGTFYTNTEAFF
TGCAGTGCTTATGGGGGGACATTCTACACAAACACTGAAGCTTTCTTT
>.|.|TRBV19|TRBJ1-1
CASSFGHPDTEAFF
TGTGCCAGTAGTTTCGGACACCCAGACACTGAAGCTTTCTTT
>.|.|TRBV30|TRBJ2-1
CAWSRGGTISSYNEQFF
TGTGCCTGGAGTCGGGGAGGGACAATCAGCTCCTACAATGAGCAGTTCTTC
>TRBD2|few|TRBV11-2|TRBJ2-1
CASSLVLAGGDYNEQFF
TGTGCCAGCAGCCTTGTTTTAGCGGGAGGGGACTACAATGAGCAGTTCTTC
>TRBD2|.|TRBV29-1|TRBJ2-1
CSVELAGGPNEQFF
TGCAGCGTTGAGCTAGCGGGAGGGCCCAATGAGCAGTTCTTC
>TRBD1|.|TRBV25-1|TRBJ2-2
CASSWGDGQGIGTGELFF
TGTGCCAGCAGTTGGGGAGATGGACAGGGAATCGGCACCGGGGAGCTGTTTTTT
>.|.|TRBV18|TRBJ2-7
CASSPLNREGSHEQYF
TGTGCCAGCTCACCTCTCAACAGGGAGGGATCCCACGAGCAGTACTTC
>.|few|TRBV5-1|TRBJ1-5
CASSLGGTNQPQHF
TGCGCCAGCAGCTTGGGGGGTACTAATCAGCCCCAGCATTTT
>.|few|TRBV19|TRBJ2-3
CASSTNMGPGTDTQYF
TGTGCCAGTAGTACCAATATGGGACCCGGGACAGATACGCAGTATTTT
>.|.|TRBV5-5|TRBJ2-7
CASSFTDSRVYEQYF
TGTGCCAGCAGCTTTACCGATAGTAGGGTCTACGAGCAGTACTTC
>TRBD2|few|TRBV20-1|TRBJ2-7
CSARDPSGTPYEQYF
TGCAGTGCTAGAGATCCTAGCGGGACGCCCTACGAGCAGTACTTC
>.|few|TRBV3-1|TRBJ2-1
CASSRDQWLGEQFF
TGTGCCAGCAGCCGGGACCAATGGCTGGGTGAGCAGTTCTTC
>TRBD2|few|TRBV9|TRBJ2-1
CASSEGLKTNNEQFF
TGTGCCAGCAGCGAGGGACTAAAAACGAACAATGAGCAGTTCTTC
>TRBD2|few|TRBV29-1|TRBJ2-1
CSVVRLAGVGEQFF
TGCAGCGTTGTTCGGCTAGCGGGAGTGGGTGAGCAGTTCTTC
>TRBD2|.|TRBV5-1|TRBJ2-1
CASSPETSGLYNEQFF
TGCGCCAGCAGCCCCGAAACTAGCGGACTCTACAATGAGCAGTTCTTC
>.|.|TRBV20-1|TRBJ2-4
CSAWDGVRPKNIQYF
TGCAGTGCGTGGGACGGGGTCCGCCCCAAAAACATTCAGTACTTC
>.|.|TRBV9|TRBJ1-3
CASSVGGSYSGNTIYF
TGTGCCAGCAGCGTAGGAGGCAGTTACTCTGGAAACACCATATATTTT
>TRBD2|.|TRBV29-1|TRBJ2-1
CSGMSGNTYNEQFF
TGCAGCGGAATGAGCGGGAACACCTACAATGAGCAGTTCTTC
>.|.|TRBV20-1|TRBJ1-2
CSARAGGYTF
TGCAGTGCTAGAGCAGGAGGCTACACCTTC
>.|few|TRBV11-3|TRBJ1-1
CASSLDGFTEAFF
TGTGCCAGCAGCTTAGACGGCTTCACTGAAGCTTTCTTT
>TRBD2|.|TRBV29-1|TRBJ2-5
CSVIPGLGIQETQYF
TGCAGCGTGATTCCGGGACTAGGGATCCAAGAGACCCAGTACTTC
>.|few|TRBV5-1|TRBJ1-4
CASSGQPNEKLFF
TGCGCCAGCTCAGGACAGCCTAATGAAAAACTGTTTTTT
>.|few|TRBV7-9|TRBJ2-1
CASSLNEYNEQFF
TGTGCCAGCAGCTTAAACGAATACAATGAGCAGTTCTTC
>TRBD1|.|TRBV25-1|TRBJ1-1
CASSTRDRRNTEAFF
TGTGCCAGCAGTACCAGGGACAGGAGGAACACTGAAGCTTTCTTT
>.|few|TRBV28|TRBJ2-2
CASRTLARNTGELFF
TGTGCCAGCAGGACTCTAGCGAGAAACACCGGGGAGCTGTTTTTT
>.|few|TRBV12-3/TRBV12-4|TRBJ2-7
CASSPGFPGYEQYF
TGTGCCAGCAGCCCAGGGTTCCCGGGCTACGAGCAGTACTTC
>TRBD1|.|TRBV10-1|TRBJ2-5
CASSDADRGHETQYF
TGCGCCAGCAGTGACGCTGACAGGGGGCACGAGACCCAGTACTTC